This TCR beta chain was profiled in a study of tumor and adjacent non-tumor tissue in lung cancer. The wider study: There were 11 to 13 adenocarcinoma, 2 squamous cell carcinoma and 1 small cell lung cancer cases. Aged roughly 31 to 76 years, patients included about 11 men and five or six women with stage I to III disease. On average, productive TCRbeta reads reached roughly 3.9 million per sample.

This CDR3 is built from 15 residues. Per the germline V gene, CDR1 is SGHNT and CDR2 is YENEEA. RNA was extracted from bulk tissue without any cell sorting. General study results and limits: Compared with tumor, normal lung showed significantly lower TCR diversity.

This clonotype was detected only a few times. Its antigen is as yet unknown. The junction does not match germline at one end; this may be a read error. A modified ARM-PCR protocol with three rounds of nested PCR amplified TCRbeta. A single record per CDR3 protein comes from TCRdb applying MiXCR to the multiplex PCR reads. The sample carries 120,000 or so distinct CDR3 sequences, about 66% recorded once. The source is a man aged 25 to 40 with non-small cell lung cancer. Sequencing input: lung tumor tissue. The V and J genes are TRBV11-3 and TRBJ1-1; 7 nucleotides agree with TRBD1. CDR3 sequence (DNA): TGTCCCAGCAGCTTAGGGACAGTATTGAACACTGAACCTTTCTTT. This gives the protein CPSSLGTVLNTEPFF.